Listed below are T cell receptor beta chains from one sample, sequenced in a study of shared clonotypes between healthy human individuals. Using immunoSEQ multiplex PCR, the repertoire was profiled, and TCRdb retains in-frame clones only, with some absent. In the table there are 1.6 million or so clones, around 98.5% of which are singletons. The sequencing input was naive CD4+ T cells sorted from blood. The receptors were gathered from a man aged 30 to 39 in good health. Both conserved end residues are part of each CDR3. D genes are given only for firm matches. Size tells how often a clone was seen (once, few, many) or the class of an expanded clone, and some rows leave it out.

j_call clone_size d_call v_call cdr3_aa cdr3_nt
TRBJ2-5 NA NA TRBV5-5 CASSEGRLQETQYF TGTGCCAGCAGTGAGGGACGGTTACAAGAGACCCAGTACTTC
TRBJ1-4 NA NA TRBV19 CASSIDRLGARDQKLFF TGTGCCAGTAGTATAGATCGTTTGGGAGCCAGGGATCAAAAACTGTTTTTT
TRBJ1-5 NA NA TRBV27 CASSLDGWSNQPQHF TGTGCCAGCAGTTTGGACGGATGGAGCAATCAGCCCCAGCATTTT
TRBJ2-6 once TRBD1 TRBV6-1 CASSGPTGEPSSGANVLTF TGTGCCAGCAGTGGGCCGACAGGGGAACCCAGCTCTGGGGCCAACGTCCTGACTTTC
TRBJ2-2 NA TRBD1 TRBV9 CASSVELGWGTGGTGELFF TGTGCCAGCAGCGTAGAGCTCGGGTGGGGGACAGGGGGAACCGGGGAGCTGTTTTTT
TRBJ2-7 NA TRBD2 TRBV5-1 CASSGLAGDFYEQYF TGCGCCAGCAGCGGCCTAGCGGGAGACTTTTACGAGCAGTACTTC
TRBJ2-3 NA TRBD2 TRBV7-2 CASSRLAGSTDTQYF TGTGCCAGCAGCCGACTAGCGGGATCCACAGATACGCAGTATTTT
TRBJ2-7 NA NA TRBV9 CASSERQGGYEQYF TGTGCCAGCAGCGAACGACAGGGAGGCTACGAGCAGTACTTC
TRBJ2-2 NA NA TRBV7-6 CASSPSARLAGELFF TGTGCCAGCAGCCCATCCGCAAGGCTAGCCGGGGAGCTGTTTTTT
TRBJ1-1 NA NA TRBV19 CASSIRGMNTEAFF TGTGCCAGTAGTATTCGGGGTATGAACACTGAAGCTTTCTTT
TRBJ2-1 NA TRBD1 TRBV28 CASRGQGFYNEQFF TGTGCCAGCAGAGGACAGGGCTTCTACAATGAGCAGTTCTTC
TRBJ1-4 NA NA TRBV29-1 CSVGSNEKLFF TGCAGCGTGGGGTCCAATGAAAAACTGTTTTTT
TRBJ2-7 NA NA TRBV6-1 CASSVTGTGYEQYF TGTGCCAGCAGTGTAACCGGGACTGGCTACGAGCAGTACTTC
TRBJ2-3 NA NA TRBV20-1 CGGELTDTQYF TGCGGAGGGGAGTTAACAGATACGCAGTATTTT
TRBJ2-7 NA NA TRBV6-5 CASSGSYEQYF TGTGCCAGCAGTGGCTCCTACGAGCAGTACTTC
TRBJ2-2 NA NA TRBV18 CASSPIVPANTGELFF TGTGCCAGCTCACCTATCGTACCAGCGAACACCGGGGAGCTGTTTTTT
TRBJ2-2 once TRBD2 TRBV5-1 CASSLVQVAGAGELFF TGCGCCAGCAGCTTGGTTCAGGTAGCGGGAGCCGGGGAGCTGTTTTTT
TRBJ1-2 NA NA TRBV10-3 CAIRPLTGDGYTF TGTGCCATCAGACCCCTCACAGGAGATGGCTACACCTTC
TRBJ2-7 NA TRBD2 TRBV30 CAWRTSGVYEQYF TGTGCCTGGAGGACTAGCGGAGTCTACGAGCAGTACTTC
TRBJ2-1 NA TRBD2 TRBV10-3 CAISESGRARREHANEQFF TGTGCCATCAGTGAGTCAGGGAGAGCTAGGCGGGAGCACGCCAATGAGCAGTTCTTC
TRBJ2-5 NA NA TRBV2 CASTGWQETQYF TGTGCCAGCACCGGGTGGCAAGAGACCCAGTACTTC
TRBJ2-7 NA NA TRBV5-6 CASSSMGRSLYEQYF TGTGCCAGCAGCTCGATGGGTAGATCCCTCTACGAGCAGTACTTC
TRBJ2-5 once TRBD2 TRBV15 CATAGGLAGQREETQYF TGTGCCACCGCCGGGGGGCTAGCGGGACAACGGGAAGAGACCCAGTACTTC
TRBJ1-1 NA NA TRBV29-1 CSVKEDRVGAFF TGCAGCGTAAAAGAAGACCGGGTGGGGGCTTTCTTT
TRBJ2-7 NA TRBD2 TRBV30 CAWSVTSGRYEQYF TGTGCCTGGAGTGTAACTAGCGGGAGGTACGAGCAGTACTTC
TRBJ1-2 NA NA TRBV11-3 CASRREVRRYTF TGTGCCAGCAGGCGGGAGGTCCGCCGCTACACCTTC
TRBJ2-7 NA TRBD2 TRBV29-1 CSVAGLGGRSPYYEQYF TGCAGCGTTGCGGGACTAGGGGGGCGATCCCCCTACTACGAGCAGTACTTC